The 31 T cell receptor beta chains presented below share a single source sample, sequenced in a study of CXCR3-negative and CXCR3-positive naive CD8 T cells. General study results and limits: CXCR3-positive naive cells had TRB CDR3s that were more hydrophobic than CXCR3-negative naive cells had.

These receptors have no known antigen. In preparing the TRB cDNA libraries, 5' RACE with UMI labels was used. TCRdb re-called the 5' RACE reads, yielding one record per CDR3 amino acid sequence without DNA. The listing contains under 150,000 distinct CDR3 sequences. Sequenced input: naive CXCR3+ CD8+ T cells from blood. Subset: CD45RO-CCR7+CD27+CD95- naive CD8+ T cells expressing CXCR3 (TNR3+). The source is a human donor in good health. Some clones in this sample may be carry-over from other donors' samples.

The chain joins TRBV27 to TRBJ1-2; no DNA is available, so the TRBD1 call from TCRdb remains unchecked. Germline V gene lookup returns CDR1 MNHEY and CDR2 SMNVEV (reference sequence). This CDR3 is built from 15 residues. CDR3 region: CASSRRTGNDYGYTF.

This chain connects TRBV10-1 to TRBJ1-2; absent DNA, TCRdb's TRBD1 call cannot be checked. Per germline, CDR1 WNHNN and CDR2 SYGVQD (reference sequence). This CDR3 has 15 residues. The CDR3: CASRERGGFGYGYTF.

This chain connects TRBV29-1 to TRBJ1-1. Looked up from germline, CDR1 is SQVTM and CDR2 is ANQGSEA. The CDR3 covers 14 residues. CDR3 sequence: CSVEDYRGEPEAFF.

The chain uses TRBV14 and TRBJ1-5. The CDR3 runs to 17 residues. Germline CDR1 reads SGHDN; CDR2 reads FVKESK. The CDR3 spells CASSQDEWESSNQPQHF.

The genes are TRBV29-1 and TRBJ2-1. CDR1 and CDR2 (germline): SQVTM, ANQGSEA. This CDR3 is 12 amino acids long. The CDR3 loop reads CSVEDRYNEQFF.

The CDR3 loop reads CASSQNSAGEKSEQYF. V gene TRBV4-3 combines with J gene TRBJ2-7; with no DNA, the TCRdb D assignment of TRBD1 cannot be verified. This CDR3 has 16 amino acids. Per the germline V gene, CDR1 is LGHNA and CDR2 is YSLEER.

The V call is TRBV9, the J call TRBJ2-1; checking the TCRdb D call of TRBD2 is not possible without DNA. Germline V gene lookup returns CDR1 SGDLS and CDR2 YYNGEE. The CDR3 loop spans 14 amino acids. This chain's CDR3 is CASSGEGDSPEQFF.

The chain carries TRBV29-1 and TRBJ2-3; no DNA is available, so the TRBD1 call from TCRdb remains unchecked. This CDR3 contains 15 residues. CDR1 is SQVTM and CDR2 is ANQGSEA in the germline V gene. The CDR3: CSVDLSGQGLDTQYF.

The chain is built from TRBV7-9 and TRBJ2-5. Per the germline V gene, CDR1 is SEHNR and CDR2 is FQNEAQ (reference sequence). The CDR3 runs 12 residues. The CDR3 protein is CASRDGQETQYF.

The CDR3 here is CASSFGPRGSRYF. The V call is TRBV28, the J call TRBJ2-5; the D gene TCRdb calls, TRBD1, cannot be checked with no DNA. Per germline, CDR1 MDHEN and CDR2 SYDVKM. The CDR3 has 13 residues.

This rearrangement joins TRBV27 to TRBJ2-7; the D gene TCRdb calls, TRBD2, cannot be checked with no DNA. The CDR3 is 15 residues long. Germline loops: CDR1 MNHEY, CDR2 SMNVEV (reference sequence). The CDR3 sequence: CASRGLAGGLYEQYF.

V usage is TRBV14 and J usage is TRBJ1-1; with no DNA, the TCRdb D assignment of TRBD1 cannot be verified. The V gene's germline CDR1 is SGHDN and CDR2 FVKESK. The CDR3 contains 14 residues. CDR3 sequence: CASSQLQGRAEAFF. The entire variable domain, with the rest obtained from reference TRBV14 and TRBJ1-1, is as follows: EAGVTQFPSHSVIEKGQTVTLRCDPISGHDNLYWYRRVMGKEIKFLLHFVKESKQDESGMPNNRFLAERTGGTYSTLKVQPAELEDSGVYFCASSQLQGRAEAFFGQGTRLTVV.

The genes are TRBV29-1 and TRBJ2-1; the TRBD2 assignment by TCRdb is unverifiable without DNA. The CDR3 is 14 amino acids. Germline V lookup: CDR1 SQVTM, CDR2 ANQGSEA. CDR3 loop: CSVNLSGAGNEQFF.

The rearrangement links TRBV9 to TRBJ1-1; TCRdb returns TRBD1, unconfirmable since there is no DNA. The CDR3 runs to 15 residues. The germline V gene encodes CDR1 SGDLS and CDR2 YYNGEE. This CDR3 is CASSVVGDSITEAFF. The full variable domain, completed using reference TRBV9 and TRBJ1-1, is DSGVTQTPKHLITATGQRVTLRCSPRSGDLSVYWYQQSLDQGLQFLIQYYNGEERAKGNILERFSAQQFPDLHSELNLSSLELGDSALYFCASSVVGDSITEAFFGQGTRLTVV.

This chain links TRBV4-3 with TRBJ1-2; TCRdb designates TRBD1, a call that cannot be tested without DNA. Germline CDR1 LGHNA, CDR2 YSLEER. The length of the CDR3 is 17 residues. CDR3 sequence: CASSQEGTGGSLYGYTF.

The chain recombines TRBV4-2 with TRBJ2-3; TCRdb's D gene call, TRBD1, goes unchecked for lack of DNA. The CDR3 runs to 15 residues. Germline lookup yields CDR1 LGHNA and CDR2 YNFKEQ. The CDR3 sequence: CASSQESGLQDTQYF.

The chain joins TRBV7-8 to TRBJ1-1; TCRdb picks TRBD1, but there is no DNA to check that call. Germline V lookup: CDR1 SGHVS, CDR2 FQNEAQ. This CDR3 comprises 14 residues. This CDR3 reads CASSSEDRDTEAFF.

This chain connects TRBV27 to TRBJ1-1; there is no DNA to check the TCRdb D call of TRBD1. Germline V gene sequence: CDR1 MNHEY, CDR2 SMNVEV (reference sequence). The CDR3 contains 13 residues. CDR3: CASSPGMWTEAFF.

The V and J genes are TRBV28 and TRBJ2-7; TCRdb reports TRBD2, a call that lacks DNA to check it against. This CDR3 region has 13 residues. Germline lookup yields CDR1 MDHEN and CDR2 SYDVKM. The CDR3 reads CASISRGAYEQYF. The full variable domain, its missing parts supplied by reference TRBV28 and TRBJ2-7, is DVKVTQSSRYLVKRTGEKVFLECVQDMDHENMFWYRQDPGLGLRLIYFSYDVKMKEKGDIPEGYSVSREKKERFSLILESASTNQTSMYLCASISRGAYEQYFGPGTRLTVT.

The rearrangement uses TRBV29-1 and TRBJ2-7; TCRdb selects TRBD1, and the lack of DNA leaves this call unchecked. The CDR3 totals 15 residues. Germline V gives CDR1 SQVTM, CDR2 ANQGSEA. This CDR3 is CSVLGVGQTTYEQYF.

V usage is TRBV12-3 or TRBV12-4 and J usage is TRBJ2-1; TCRdb proposes TRBD1, but this gene call is untestable without DNA. The CDR3 has 13 residues. Here the CDR3 reads CASSWDNYNEQFF.

The J gene is TRBJ1-4, the V gene TRBV12-3 or TRBV12-4. This CDR3 contains 15 residues. The CDR3 sequence: CASSSRLLTNEKLFF.

The chain combines TRBV21-1 with TRBJ1-1; no DNA is available, so the TRBD1 call from TCRdb remains unchecked. TRBV21-1 is tagged as a pseudogene. The CDR3 consists of 16 residues. The CDR3: CASSSRDRPLNTEAFF.

The rearrangement links TRBV2 to TRBJ2-3; absent DNA, TCRdb's TRBD2 call cannot be checked. The CDR3 is made up of 17 amino acids. Germline values: CDR1 SNHLY, CDR2 FYNNEI. Here the CDR3 reads CASSEIALEREVDTQYF.

This chain links TRBV2 with TRBJ2-7; checking the TCRdb D call of TRBD2 is not possible without DNA. Per germline, CDR1 SNHLY and CDR2 FYNNEI. The CDR3 is 15 amino acids. The CDR3 loop reads CASSVLAGVTYEQYF.

The chain joins TRBV7-2 to TRBJ2-1; TCRdb gives TRBD2 as the D gene, but with no DNA this cannot be confirmed. The CDR3 covers 15 residues. Germline V lookup: CDR1 SGHTA, CDR2 FQGNSA. The chain's CDR3 is CASSMRVGTYNEQFF.

The CDR3 is CASRPDRDNEQFF. V and J are TRBV12-3 or TRBV12-4 and TRBJ2-1; TCRdb returns TRBD1, unconfirmable since there is no DNA. This CDR3 is 13 amino acids long.

J is TRBJ2-3 and V is TRBV6-5; TCRdb picks TRBD2, but there is no DNA to check that call. The germline V gene has CDR1 MNHEY and CDR2 SVGAGI. The CDR3 has 16 amino acids. The CDR3 spells CASSTLAGPNTDTQYF.

V and J are TRBV7-9 and TRBJ2-6; the TCRdb call, TRBD1, lacks DNA for checking. Per germline, CDR1 SEHNR and CDR2 FQNEAQ (reference sequence). The CDR3 sequence is 18 residues long. Here the CDR3 reads CASSLPDRGPSGANVLTF.

V is TRBV29-1 and J is TRBJ2-3; lacking DNA, the TRBD2 call made by TCRdb goes unchecked. Germline CDR1 and CDR2: SQVTM and ANQGSEA. The CDR3 extends over 15 amino acids. The CDR3 is CSGSTSGMGSDTQYF.

The chain combines TRBV29-1 with TRBJ2-7; TCRdb's assignment of TRBD1 cannot be checked, as there is no DNA. The CDR3 covers 13 residues. In germline, CDR1 is SQVTM, CDR2 ANQGSEA. CDR3: CSIRGEPNYEQYF.